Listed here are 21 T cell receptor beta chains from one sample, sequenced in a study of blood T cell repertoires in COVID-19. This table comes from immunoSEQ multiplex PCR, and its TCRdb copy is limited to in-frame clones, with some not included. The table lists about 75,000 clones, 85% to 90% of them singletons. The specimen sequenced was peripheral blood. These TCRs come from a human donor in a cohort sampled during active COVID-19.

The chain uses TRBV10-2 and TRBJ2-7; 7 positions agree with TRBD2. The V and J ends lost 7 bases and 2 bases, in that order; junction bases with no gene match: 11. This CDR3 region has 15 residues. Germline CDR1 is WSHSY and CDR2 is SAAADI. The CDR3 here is CASKRLAFSPYEQYF. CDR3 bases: TGCGCCAGCAAGCGACTAGCCTTCAGCCCCTACGAGCAGTACTTC.

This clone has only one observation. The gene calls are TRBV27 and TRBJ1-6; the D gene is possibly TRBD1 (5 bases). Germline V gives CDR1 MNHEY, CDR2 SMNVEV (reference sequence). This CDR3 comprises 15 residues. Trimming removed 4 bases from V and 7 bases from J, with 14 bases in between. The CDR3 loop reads CASSSWEGANSPLHF. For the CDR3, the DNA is TGTGCCAGCAGTTCGTGGGAAGGGGCGAATTCACCCCTCCACTTT.

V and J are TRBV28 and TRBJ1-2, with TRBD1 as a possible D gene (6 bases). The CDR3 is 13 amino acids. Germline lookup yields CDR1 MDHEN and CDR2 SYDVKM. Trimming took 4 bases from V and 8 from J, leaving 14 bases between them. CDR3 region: CASSSQGNWGYTF. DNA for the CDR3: TGTGCCAGCAGTTCTCAGGGGAATTGGGGCTACACCTTC.

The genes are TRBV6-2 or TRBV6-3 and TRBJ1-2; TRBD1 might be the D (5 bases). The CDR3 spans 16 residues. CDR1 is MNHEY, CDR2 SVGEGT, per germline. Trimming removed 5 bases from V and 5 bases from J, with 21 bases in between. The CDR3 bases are TGTGCCAGCAGTCGCACTACCGGACAAGGTGGTTATGGCTACACCTTC. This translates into CASSRTTGQGGYGYTF.

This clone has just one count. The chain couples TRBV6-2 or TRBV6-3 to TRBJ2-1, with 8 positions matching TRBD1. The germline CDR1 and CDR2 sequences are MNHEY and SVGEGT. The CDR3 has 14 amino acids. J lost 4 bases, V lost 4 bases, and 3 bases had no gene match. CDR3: CASSFGTGYNEQFF. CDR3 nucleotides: TGTGCCAGCAGTTTCGGGACAGGATACAATGAGCAGTTCTTC.

The CDR3 loop reads CASRSGTAAEGIQYF. The CDR3, as DNA: TGTGCCAGCAGATCCGGGACAGCAGCCGAGGGCATTCAGTACTTC. The V and J genes are TRBV28 and TRBJ2-4, with 7 bases matching TRBD1. The CDR3 contains 15 residues. V gave up 6 bases and J gave up 9 bases; unmatched junction bases: 14. CDR1 is MDHEN and CDR2 is SYDVKM in the germline V gene.

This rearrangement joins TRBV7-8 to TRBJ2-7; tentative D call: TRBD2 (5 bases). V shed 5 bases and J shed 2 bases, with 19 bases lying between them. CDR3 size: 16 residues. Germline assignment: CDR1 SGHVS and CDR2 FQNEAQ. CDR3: CASSPNLAAGAYEQYF. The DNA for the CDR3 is TGTGCCAGCAGCCCAAACCTAGCAGCCGGTGCCTACGAGCAGTACTTC.

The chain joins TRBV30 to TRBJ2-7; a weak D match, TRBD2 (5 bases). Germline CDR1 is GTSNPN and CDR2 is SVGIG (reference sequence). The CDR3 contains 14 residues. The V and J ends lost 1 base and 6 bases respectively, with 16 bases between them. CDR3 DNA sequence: TGTGCCTGGAGTGCCGGACTGTCCTCAGGCGAGCAGTACTTC. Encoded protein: CAWSAGLSSGEQYF.

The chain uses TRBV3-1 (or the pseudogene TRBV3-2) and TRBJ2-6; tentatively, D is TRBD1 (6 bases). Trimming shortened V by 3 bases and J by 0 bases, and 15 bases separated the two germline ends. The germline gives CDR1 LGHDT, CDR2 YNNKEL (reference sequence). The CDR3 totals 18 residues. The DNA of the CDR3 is TGTGCCAGCAGCCAGACAGGTCAGGTGAGCTCTGGGGCCAACGTCCTGACTTTC. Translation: CASSQTGQVSSGANVLTF.

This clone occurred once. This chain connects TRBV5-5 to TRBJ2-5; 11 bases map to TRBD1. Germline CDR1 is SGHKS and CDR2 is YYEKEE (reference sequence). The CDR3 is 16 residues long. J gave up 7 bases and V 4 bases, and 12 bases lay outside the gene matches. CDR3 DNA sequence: TGTGCCAGCAGCCCCGGACAGGGGGCTGCTACAGGGACCCAGTACTTC. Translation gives CASSPGQGAATGTQYF.

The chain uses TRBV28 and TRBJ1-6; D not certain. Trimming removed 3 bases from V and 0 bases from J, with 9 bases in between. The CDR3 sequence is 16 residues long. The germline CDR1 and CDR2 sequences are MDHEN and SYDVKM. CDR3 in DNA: TGTGCCAGCAGTTTTTGGCGGAGCTCCTATAATTCACCCCTCCACTTT. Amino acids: CASSFWRSSYNSPLHF.

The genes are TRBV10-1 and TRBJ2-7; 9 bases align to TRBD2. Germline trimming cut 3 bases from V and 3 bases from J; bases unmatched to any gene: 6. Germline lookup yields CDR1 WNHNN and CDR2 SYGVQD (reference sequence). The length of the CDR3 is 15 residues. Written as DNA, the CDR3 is TGCGCCAGCAGTGACGGACTAGCGATGGGCTACGAGCAGTACTTC. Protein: CASSDGLAMGYEQYF.

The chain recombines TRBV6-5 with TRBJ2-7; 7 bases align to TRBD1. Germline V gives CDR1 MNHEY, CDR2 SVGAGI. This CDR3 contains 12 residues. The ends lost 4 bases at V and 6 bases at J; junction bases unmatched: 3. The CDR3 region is CASSSPGGEQYF. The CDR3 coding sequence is TGTGCCAGCAGTTCACCAGGGGGCGAGCAGTACTTC.

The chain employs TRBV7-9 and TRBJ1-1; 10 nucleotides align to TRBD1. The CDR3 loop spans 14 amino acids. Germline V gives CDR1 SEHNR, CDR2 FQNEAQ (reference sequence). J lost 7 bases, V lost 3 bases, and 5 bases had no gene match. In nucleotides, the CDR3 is TGTGCCAGCAGCTTGGGGACAGGGGCGAATGAAGCTTTCTTT. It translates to CASSLGTGANEAFF.

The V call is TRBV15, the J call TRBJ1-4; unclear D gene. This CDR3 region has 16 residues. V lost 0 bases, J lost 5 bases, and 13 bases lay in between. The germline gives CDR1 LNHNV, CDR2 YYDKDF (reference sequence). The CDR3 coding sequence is TGTGCCACCAGCAGAGATTCAGTAGCGCCGAATGAAAAACTGTTTTTT. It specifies CATSRDSVAPNEKLFF.

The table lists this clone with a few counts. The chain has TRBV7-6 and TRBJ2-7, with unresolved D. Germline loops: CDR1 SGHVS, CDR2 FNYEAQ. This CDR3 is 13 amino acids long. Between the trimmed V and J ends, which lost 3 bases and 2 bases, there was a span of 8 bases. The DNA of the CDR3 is TGTGCCAGCAGCTTGGAGACTCCCTACGAGCAGTACTTC. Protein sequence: CASSLETPYEQYF.

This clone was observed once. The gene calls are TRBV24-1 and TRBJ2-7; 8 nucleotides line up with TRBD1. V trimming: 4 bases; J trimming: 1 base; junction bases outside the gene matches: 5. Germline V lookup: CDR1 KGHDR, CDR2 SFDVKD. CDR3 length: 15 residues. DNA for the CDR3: TGTGCCACCAGTGACCCGGACAGGGCGTCCTACGAGCAGTACTTC. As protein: CATSDPDRASYEQYF.

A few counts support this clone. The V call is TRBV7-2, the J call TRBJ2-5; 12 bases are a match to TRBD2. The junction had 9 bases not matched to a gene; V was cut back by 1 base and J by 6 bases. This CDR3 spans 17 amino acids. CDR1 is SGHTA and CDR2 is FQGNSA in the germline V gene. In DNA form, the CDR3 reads TGTGCCAGCAGCTTAGATCTAGCGGGGGGGCGTAGACAGACCCAGTACTTC. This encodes CASSLDLAGGRRQTQYF.

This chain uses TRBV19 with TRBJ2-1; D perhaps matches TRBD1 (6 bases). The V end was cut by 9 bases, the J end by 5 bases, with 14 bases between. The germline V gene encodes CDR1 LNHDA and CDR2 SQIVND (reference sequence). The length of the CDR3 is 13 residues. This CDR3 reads CASLQGPNNEQFF. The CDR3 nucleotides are TGTGCCAGCTTACAGGGCCCCAACAATGAGCAGTTCTTC. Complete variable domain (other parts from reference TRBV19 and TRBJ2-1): DGGITQSPKYLFRKEGQNVTLSCEQNLNHDAMYWYRQDPGQGLRLIYYSQIVNDFQKGDIAEGYSVSREKKESFPLTVTSAQKNPTAFYLCASLQGPNNEQFFGPGTRLTVL.

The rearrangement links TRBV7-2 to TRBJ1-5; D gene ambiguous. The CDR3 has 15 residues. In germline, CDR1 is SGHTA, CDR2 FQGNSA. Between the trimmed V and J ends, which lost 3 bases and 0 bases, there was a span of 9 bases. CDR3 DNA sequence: TGTGCCAGCAGCTTCGGGGTAAATAGCAATCAGCCCCAGCATTTT. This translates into CASSFGVNSNQPQHF.

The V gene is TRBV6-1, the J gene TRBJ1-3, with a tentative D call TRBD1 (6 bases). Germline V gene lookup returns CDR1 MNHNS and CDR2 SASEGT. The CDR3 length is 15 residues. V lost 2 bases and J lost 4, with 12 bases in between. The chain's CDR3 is CASSEQGLGGNTIYF. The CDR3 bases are TGTGCCAGCAGTGAACAGGGGCTGGGGGGAAACACCATATATTTT.